These 32 T cell receptor beta chains were all obtained from the same sample, sequenced in a study of T cells of healthy individuals. TCRdb processed the 5' RACE reads anew with MiXCR; each CDR3 protein has one entry. The sample has more than 60,000 distinct CDR3 sequences, 16% seen once. The receptors come from a human donor in good health.

The chain carries TRBV19 and TRBJ1-1; possible D gene TRBD1, 6 bases. Between the trimmed V and J ends, which lost 3 bases and 4 bases, there was a span of 12 bases. CDR1 and CDR2 from the germline V gene are LNHDA and SQIVND (reference sequence). The CDR3 covers 14 residues. The CDR3 loop reads CASSMGGRSTEAFF. As DNA, the CDR3 is TGTGCCAGTAGTATGGGGGGCCGGAGCACTGAAGCTTTCTTT.

This clonotype was recorded at least ten times. Here the CDR3 reads CASSLSSSYNSPLHF. Written as DNA, the CDR3 is TGTGCCAGCTCACTCTCGAGCTCCTATAATTCACCCCTCCACTTT. The rearrangement joins TRBV18 to TRBJ1-6; D not certain. The length of the CDR3 is 15 residues. Germline assignment: CDR1 KGHSH and CDR2 LQKENI. Trimming took off 4 bases at V and 0 bases at J, with 7 bases between the two ends.

In its sample, this clonotype was seen a few times. The chain couples TRBV12-3 or TRBV12-4 to TRBJ1-3; TRBD1 agrees at 9 bases. This CDR3 comprises 16 residues. Trimming took 6 bases from V and 0 from J; bases not matched to a gene: 6. In DNA, the CDR3 is TGTGCCAGCAGGGGGACAGGGACCAACTCTGGAAACACCATATATTTT. The encoded protein is CASRGTGTNSGNTIYF.

The table lists this clonotype with many counts. The V call is TRBV4-2, the J call TRBJ1-3; a weak D match, TRBD1 (6 bases). CDR1 LGHNA and CDR2 YNFKEQ come from the germline V gene. The CDR3 runs to 17 residues. V lost 0 bases to trimming and J lost 5 bases, with 17 bases between them. In DNA, the CDR3 is TGTGCCAGCAGCCAAGATAAGGGTACAGGGTCTAGAAACACCATATATTTT. Translation: CASSQDKGTGSRNTIYF.

This clonotype was seen many times. The rearrangement uses TRBV7-9 and TRBJ2-7; 10 bases fit TRBD2. This CDR3 has 15 amino acids. The trim removed 2 bases at V and 5 bases at J, leaving 6 bases unmatched. Germline V gives CDR1 SEHNR, CDR2 FQNEAQ (reference sequence). Written as DNA, the CDR3 is TGTGCCAGCAGCTTAAGCCTAGCGGGAGCTAACGAGCAGTACTTC. Encoded protein: CASSLSLAGANEQYF.

This rearrangement joins TRBV11-2 to TRBJ1-2, with D perhaps matching TRBD1 (6 bases). Germline assignment: CDR1 SGHAT and CDR2 FQNNGV. The CDR3 totals 13 residues. Between the trimmed V and J ends, which lost 7 bases and 1 base, there was a span of 10 bases. This chain's CDR3 is CASTDRDNYGYTF. The CDR3 bases are TGTGCCAGCACGGACAGAGATAACTATGGCTACACCTTC.

J is TRBJ2-2 and V is TRBV7-2; possibly TRBD1 for D (6 bases). The germline V gene encodes CDR1 SGHTA and CDR2 FQGNSA. This CDR3 has 15 residues. The V end was cut by 4 bases, the J end by 6 bases, with 15 bases between. In DNA, the CDR3 is TGTGCCAGCAGCTCGTTCTCAGGGGTGGCCGGGGAGCTGTTTTTT. This sequence encodes CASSSFSGVAGELFF.

This clonotype was counted at least ten times. The V gene is TRBV5-6, the J gene TRBJ2-5; 8 bases agree with TRBD2. Per the germline V gene, CDR1 is SGHDT and CDR2 is YYEEEE. This CDR3 is 16 amino acids long. V trimming: 2 bases; J trimming: 2 bases; junction bases outside the gene matches: 8. In DNA, the CDR3 is TGTGCCAGCAGCTTTGGCGGGGGGCCAATACAAGAGACCCAGTACTTC. Translation gives CASSFGGGPIQETQYF.

V and J are TRBV12-3 or TRBV12-4 and TRBJ2-6; no clear D gene. The CDR3 extends over 14 amino acids. V was shortened by 5 bases and J by 4 bases, with 9 bases between the two germline ends. This CDR3 reads CASSRNRGANVLTF. The DNA for the CDR3 is TGTGCCAGCAGTCGCAATAGGGGGGCCAACGTCCTGACTTTC.

Only a few counts were recorded for this clonotype. V is TRBV2 and J is TRBJ1-3, with TRBD1 identical over 7 bases. CDR1 is SNHLY, CDR2 FYNNEI, per germline. V dropped 10 bases and J dropped 0; count of bases not matched to a gene: 9. The CDR3 extends over 15 amino acids. DNA for the CDR3: TGTGCCACAAGGACAGGACTGAGCTCTGGAAACACCATATATTTT. The encoded protein is CATRTGLSSGNTIYF.

V is TRBV12-3 or TRBV12-4 and J is TRBJ1-4, with 7 bases aligning to TRBD1. The CDR3 has 16 amino acids. Trimming cost V 5 bases and J 7 bases; bases outside gene matches: 13. The CDR3 sequence: CASSPSVDRVGEKLFF. DNA for the CDR3: TGTGCCAGCAGTCCCTCGGTCGACAGGGTGGGTGAAAAACTGTTTTTT.

This clonotype was detected ten times or more. The chain employs TRBV5-1 and TRBJ2-3; D is possibly TRBD2 (6 bases). V lost 2 bases to trimming and J lost 0 bases, with 10 bases between them. The CDR3 extends over 15 amino acids. CDR1 SGHRS and CDR2 YFSETQ come from the germline V gene. The CDR3 bases are TGCGCCAGCAGCTTCGGCGGGAAGAGCACAGATACGCAGTATTTT. Translating it yields CASSFGGKSTDTQYF.

This clonotype is medium-sized (0.01 to 0.1%). Compared with germline, one end of the junction differs, possibly owing to a read error. The CDR3 sequence: CASSLAVAKNIQYF. In DNA form, the CDR3 reads TGTGCCAGCAGCCTAGCGGTAGCCAAAAACATTCAGTACTTC. The rearrangement links TRBV7-2 to TRBJ2-4, with 7 bases lining up with TRBD2. Germline loops: CDR1 SGHTA, CDR2 FQGNSA. This CDR3 contains 14 residues.

Sample share makes this clonotype medium-sized. CDR3 region: CSASWTKNIQYF. CDR3 DNA: TGCAGTGCTAGCTGGACCAAAAACATTCAGTACTTC. The chain is built from TRBV20-1 and TRBJ2-4; D gene unclear. With 3 bases removed from V and 2 bases from J, the gap between germline ends came to 5 bases. The CDR3 totals 12 residues. Per the germline V gene, CDR1 is DFQATT and CDR2 is SNEGSKA (reference sequence).

This clonotype was picked up many times. CDR3 in amino acids: CASSFQGESSPLHF. In DNA, the CDR3 is TGTGCCAGCAGTTTCCAGGGGGAATCTTCACCCCTCCACTTT. This chain links TRBV27 with TRBJ1-6; 7 bases fit TRBD1. From germline, CDR1 is MNHEY and CDR2 SMNVEV (reference sequence). V shed 3 bases and J 9 bases; nucleotides not matched to a gene: 5. CDR3 size: 14 residues.

The J gene is TRBJ1-2, the V gene TRBV20-1, with D perhaps matching TRBD1 (5 bases). Trimming took off 0 bases at V and 6 bases at J, with 14 bases between the two ends. The CDR3 covers 14 residues. Germline V gene data show CDR1 as DFQATT and CDR2 as SNEGSKA (reference sequence). CDR3 sequence: CSARDRRARHGYTF. Written as DNA, the CDR3 is TGCAGTGCTAGAGATCGCAGGGCGAGGCATGGCTACACCTTC.

This clonotype was observed a few times. The chain employs TRBV7-9 and TRBJ2-7; no clear D. The CDR3 length is 12 residues. Germline CDR1 SEHNR, CDR2 FQNEAQ (reference sequence). Trimming took off 5 bases at V and 4 bases at J, with 9 bases between the two ends. CDR3 residues: CASSKDPYEQYF. The CDR3 DNA reads TGTGCCAGCAGCAAGGACCCTTACGAGCAGTACTTC. Using reference TRBV7-9 and TRBJ2-7 for the parts outside the CDR3, the full variable domain is DTGVSQNPRHKITKRGQNVTFRCDPISEHNRLYWYRQTLGQGPEFLTYFQNEAQLEKSRLLSDRFSAERPKGSFSTLEIQRTEQGDSAMYLCASSKDPYEQYFGPGTRLTVT.

This clonotype was detected only a few times. The chain employs TRBV5-5 and TRBJ2-5; TRBD2 aligns across 9 bases. This CDR3 is 15 amino acids long. Germline CDR1 reads SGHKS; CDR2 reads YYEKEE (reference sequence). J was trimmed by 5 bases and V by 4 bases; bases with no gene match: 9. DNA of the CDR3: TGTGCCAGCAGCGTGCGGGGGGGGGAACGGGAGACCCAGTACTTC. It is translated as CASSVRGGERETQYF.

The chain couples TRBV6-2 or TRBV6-3 to TRBJ1-1, with TRBD1 matching 8 bases. Germline CDR1 MNHEY, CDR2 SVGEGT. CDR3 length equals 14 residues. Trimming removed 5 bases from V and 4 bases from J; junction bases left unmatched: 6. The CDR3 sequence: CASSRQGSGTEAFF. The CDR3 DNA sequence: TGTGCCAGCAGTCGACAGGGGTCTGGCACTGAAGCTTTCTTT.

The table lists this clonotype with many counts. This rearrangement joins TRBV7-2 to TRBJ2-5, with D tentatively TRBD1 or TRBD2 (5 bases each). With 2 bases removed from V and 9 bases from J, the gap between germline ends came to 16 bases. Germline CDR1 and CDR2: SGHTA and FQGNSA. The CDR3 spans 14 residues. The CDR3 protein is CASSLSDFLGAQYF. CDR3 sequence (DNA): TGTGCCAGCAGCTTATCGGACTTTTTGGGGGCCCAGTACTTC.

This clonotype appeared a few times. The chain employs TRBV3-1 and TRBJ2-7; 7 bases fit TRBD2. The CDR3 loop spans 15 amino acids. With 1 base clipped from V and 5 bases from J, the junction kept 8 bases outside the gene matches. Germline lookup yields CDR1 LGHDT and CDR2 YNNKEL (reference sequence). The CDR3 spells CASSQAGRTLHEQYF. In DNA, the CDR3 is TGTGCCAGCAGCCAAGCCGGGAGGACACTCCACGAGCAGTACTTC.

This clonotype was seen repeatedly, ten times or more. The chain combines TRBV19 with TRBJ2-2; the D gene is possibly TRBD1 (7 bases). The CDR3 consists of 19 residues. CDR1 is LNHDA, CDR2 SQIVND, per germline (reference sequence). The germline V and J ends were trimmed by 6 bases and 0 bases, with 23 bases remaining between them. The CDR3 DNA is TGTGCCAGTAGCGCAGGACAGGACCGCCGGGAGACGAACACCGGGGAGCTGTTTTTT. It specifies CASSAGQDRRETNTGELFF.

This clonotype was seen a few times. CDR3 coding DNA: TGTGCCAGCAGTGGGACTAGCGGGGGGGCCAATGAGCAGTTCTTC. Protein product: CASSGTSGGANEQFF. The V call is TRBV6-4, the J call TRBJ2-1; 15 nucleotides line up with TRBD2. Per germline, CDR1 MRHNA and CDR2 SNTAGT. V dropped 4 bases and J dropped 6; count of bases not matched to a gene: 1. This CDR3 comprises 15 residues.

This clonotype occurred many times. This sequence joins TRBV9 and TRBJ2-1, with TRBD2 matching 8 bases. The CDR3 is 14 residues long. The trim removed 2 bases at V and 8 bases at J, leaving 6 bases unmatched. Germline V lookup: CDR1 SGDLS, CDR2 YYNGEE. In DNA form, the CDR3 reads TGTGCCAGCAGCGTGGAGCGGGAGTCTGATGAGCAGTTCTTC. It specifies CASSVERESDEQFF.

This clonotype is a singleton in its sample. A clone one base away is much larger, so this may be a read error. The chain carries TRBV30 and TRBJ2-1; TRBD2 is a possible D gene (6 bases). The CDR3 sequence is 14 residues long. The germline V gene encodes CDR1 GTSNPN and CDR2 SVGIG (reference sequence). The CDR3 is CALSGVTSGNEQFF. DNA for the CDR3: TGTGCCTTGAGTGGTGTGACTAGTGGGAATGAGCAGTTCTTC.

Details on this clonotype: This may be a read error, as it is one base from a much larger clone. The J gene is TRBJ2-7, the V gene TRBV19; tentative D call: TRBD2 (6 bases). Germline CDR1 and CDR2: LNHDA and SQIVND (reference sequence). This CDR3 has 15 residues. The CDR3 reads CVSSTGHGGAYEQYF. For the CDR3, the DNA is TGTGTCAGTAGCACAGGACACGGGGGTGCCTACGAGCAGTACTTC.

This clonotype has ten or more counts. The V gene is TRBV27, the J gene TRBJ1-4; D is undetermined. In germline, CDR1 is MNHEY, CDR2 SMNVEV (reference sequence). The CDR3 sequence is 13 residues long. Trimming shortened V by 4 bases and J by 11 bases, and 14 bases separated the two germline ends. CDR3 sequence reads: CASSSAVPGKLFF. CDR3 coding DNA: TGTGCCAGCAGTTCAGCCGTCCCGGGGAAACTGTTTTTT.

This clonotype turned up a few times. The genes are TRBV9 and TRBJ1-1; D not certain. Trimming cost V 4 bases and J 4 bases, with 8 bases left between them. The CDR3 has 12 residues. Germline lookup yields CDR1 SGDLS and CDR2 YYNGEE. The CDR3 is CASSPGLTEAFF. CDR3 in DNA: TGTGCCAGCAGCCCCGGGCTCACTGAAGCTTTCTTT.

In its sample, this clonotype was seen many times. V usage is TRBV4-1 and J usage is TRBJ2-2; D tentatively reads TRBD1 or TRBD2 (6 bases each). The germline CDR1 and CDR2 sequences are MGHRA and YSYEKL. Trimming took off 5 bases at V and 7 bases at J, with 20 bases between the two ends. The CDR3 loop spans 16 amino acids. DNA of the CDR3: TGCGCCAGCAGCGGTCGGGACACCAGGGAGGACGGGGAGCTGTTTTTT. Translation gives CASSGRDTREDGELFF.

This clonotype came up many times. The chain joins TRBV11-2 to TRBJ2-1; TRBD2 matches 9 bases. The CDR3 sequence is 14 residues long. CDR1 is SGHAT, CDR2 FQNNGV, per germline. V lost 1 base to trimming and J lost 8 bases; unmatched junction nucleotides: 3. The CDR3 protein is CASSLGGRAHEQFF. Here the CDR3 DNA reads TGTGCCAGCAGCTTAGGCGGGAGGGCCCATGAGCAGTTCTTC.

This clonotype has a handful of counts. The chain links TRBV18 to TRBJ1-1; D is perhaps TRBD1 (6 bases). Germline assignment: CDR1 KGHSH and CDR2 LQKENI. This CDR3 region has 15 residues. Trimming pared 0 bases from V and 1 base from J, leaving 9 bases between. This chain's CDR3 is CASSPPQGWNTEAFF. The CDR3 DNA reads as TGTGCCAGCTCACCACCTCAGGGGTGGAACACTGAAGCTTTCTTT.

This clonotype was recorded many times. The V gene is TRBV7-6, the J gene TRBJ2-3; D is unclear. Between the trimmed V and J ends, which lost 1 base and 0 bases, there was a span of 5 bases. The CDR3 is made up of 14 amino acids. The germline gives CDR1 SGHVS, CDR2 FNYEAQ. CDR3 residues: CASSLVTSTDTQYF. CDR3 in DNA: TGTGCCAGCAGCTTAGTAACTAGCACAGATACGCAGTATTTT.